This T cell receptor beta chain appears in the sequencing data of a study of cytotoxic CD8 clonotypes in ibrutinib-treated CLL. Study-wide results and caveats: While tracking circulating CD8+ T-cell counts, baseline clonality exceeded that of age-matched healthy donors. Clonality, elevated at ibrutinib response, dropped back toward baseline at progression. Once treatment began, public clonotypes, which were uncommon, contracted or stayed stable.

Cryopreserved PBMCs supplied 2 to 2.5 micrograms of genomic DNA for TCR beta libraries. A word on this clone: Its antigen is currently unknown.

TCRdb keeps only in-frame clones here, not all; method: immunoSEQ multiplex PCR. The top ten hold 28% of the sample, which has 130,000 or so clones, approximately 80% seen once. Trimming cost V 0 bases and J 5 bases, with 11 bases left between them. This CDR3 is built from 14 residues. Per germline, CDR1 SGHRS and CDR2 YFSETQ. Source: PBMCs, taken after 12 months of ibrutinib treatment. This clonotype was sampled from a human donor with chronic lymphocytic leukemia. The gene calls are TRBV5-1 and TRBJ1-1; no clear D. CDR3 in amino acids: CASSLERAGTEAFF. CDR3 DNA sequence: TGCGCCAGCAGCTTGGAAAGGGCTGGGACTGAAGCTTTCTTT.